The source of this T cell receptor beta chain is a study of blood T cell repertoires in COVID-19. Study as a whole: The study drew acute and convalescent COVID-19 samples from the United States, Italy and Spain.

This clone was detected a few times. Clones were read by immunoSEQ multiplex PCR, and TCRdb kept only the in-frame ones, dropping some. The data show 35,000 to 50,000 clones, 69% seen once. V trimming: 4 bases; J trimming: 7 bases; junction bases outside the gene matches: 16. The CDR3 has 17 amino acids. CDR1 is LGHNA and CDR2 is YSLEER in the germline V gene. This chain uses TRBV4-3 with TRBJ2-5; 9 nucleotides match TRBD1. The sequence was collected from a man older than 75 with acute or convalescent COVID-19. The sample taken for sequencing was peripheral blood. As DNA, the CDR3 is TGCGCCAGCAGCCCCCTACTTCCACGACAGGGGGTTGTGACCCAGTACTTC. The encoded protein is CASSPLLPRQGVVTQYF.